The clone carrying this T cell receptor beta chain turned up a few times. These data belong to a study of blood T cells in healthy people across ages. Next came a second PCR, run for about 6 to 12 cycles, which used a sample-barcoded 5' primer along with a J-beta primer mix. Using its own MiXCR run on the 5' RACE reads, TCRdb lists one record per CDR3 protein. The data show hundreds of thousands of distinct CDR3 sequences, around 25% seen once. CDR3 size: 15 residues. Per the germline V gene, CDR1 is DFQATT and CDR2 is SNEGSKA (reference sequence). Trimming removed 7 bases from V and 3 bases from J; junction bases left unmatched: 7. Samples each yielded at least 6 micrograms of total RNA. These data also formed part of another study, on T cells of mothers and their children. From that report: RNA was extracted, and all of it went into cDNA synthesis at about 1.4 ug per 15 ul.

This chain connects TRBV20-1 to TRBJ2-5, with TRBD2 identical over 14 bases. The sample comprised blood. This TCR was sampled from a boy younger than 18 in good health. The chain's CDR3 is CSELGLAGEEETQYF. DNA of the CDR3: TGCAGTGAACTGGGACTAGCGGGAGAGGAAGAGACCCAGTACTTC.